Here is one TCR beta chain with its context. The germline V gene encodes CDR1 SGHRS and CDR2 YFSETQ. Trimming cost V 2 bases and J 1 base; bases outside gene matches: 6. This CDR3 region has 18 residues. This record belongs to a study of blood T cell repertoires in COVID-19. Study overall: Researchers got acute and convalescent COVID-19 samples from the United States, Italy and Spain. T cells, B-cell-depleted T cells, or PBMCs provided the cDNA or gDNA that served as material.

As originally analysed: Scientists estimated how many nucleated cells there were by amplifying reference gene primers. Libraries were prepared by immunoSEQ multiplex PCR; TCRdb keeps only in-frame clonotypes and omits some of them. V and J calls plus clone size are reproduced from that table; the DNA served to infer D and trimming. The table shows roughly 120,000 clones, with about 80% occurring only once. The source of this sequence is a man in his 70s with active or convalescent COVID-19. The chain combines TRBV5-1 with TRBJ2-6; 10 nucleotides line up with TRBD2. The sequencing sample was made of peripheral blood. CDR3 DNA sequence: TGCGCCAGCAGCTTCTCAGCTAGCGGGAGATCTGGGGCCAACGTCCTGACTTTC. Protein sequence: CASSFSASGRSGANVLTF.